These 15 T cell receptor beta chains were sequenced from one sample in a study of regulatory T cells in long-lasting Graves disease. Time point reported: newly diagnosed GD, antithyroid drugs for less than 3 months. TCR sequences were obtained from RNA taken from PBMCs. Construction of TCR beta libraries relied on iRepertoire HTBI primers and on Arm-PCR targeting CDR3 regions. TCRdb redid the calling of the multiplex PCR reads with MiXCR, one entry per CDR3 protein. Of about 470,000 distinct CDR3 sequences in the sample, around 16% were seen once. This sample also belongs to another study, concerning T cells in Graves' hyperthyroidism and ophthalmopathy.

Sequencing was performed on peripheral blood mononuclear cells (PBMCs), taken at new diagnosis, from a patient treated with antithyroid drugs. These receptors all stem from a man aged 40-55 years with Graves disease.

This clonotype was observed many times. This chain connects TRBV28 to TRBJ2-5, with 7 bases matching TRBD2. Trimming removed 5 bases from V and 4 bases from J; junction bases left unmatched: 7. Looked up from germline, CDR1 is MDHEN and CDR2 is SYDVKM. The CDR3 is made up of 14 amino acids. CDR3 sequence reads: CASSATGGRETQYF. For the CDR3, the DNA is TGTGCCAGCAGTGCAACGGGAGGCAGAGAGACCCAGTACTTC. Using reference TRBV28 and TRBJ2-5 for the parts outside the CDR3, the full variable domain is DVKVTQSSRYLVKRTGEKVFLECVQDMDHENMFWYRQDPGLGLRLIYFSYDVKMKEKGDIPEGYSVSREKKERFSLILESASTNQTSMYLCASSATGGRETQYFGPGTRLLVL.

The chain couples TRBV5-1 to TRBJ2-5; D not resolved. The CDR3 totals 15 residues. Germline assignment: CDR1 SGHRS and CDR2 YFSETQ. V shed 2 bases and J shed 0 bases, with 11 bases lying between them. CDR3 loop: CASSFRAQYQETQYF. The CDR3 DNA follows: TGCGCCAGCAGCTTTAGGGCCCAGTACCAAGAGACCCAGTACTTC.

The sample holds many counts of this clonotype. The chain employs TRBV30 and TRBJ2-5, with 14 bases fitting TRBD2. There are 15 residues in the CDR3. V shed 3 bases, J shed 4 bases, and the junction held 4 bases outside the gene matches. Germline assignment: CDR1 GTSNPN and CDR2 SVGIG (reference sequence). The CDR3 DNA reads as TGTGCCTGGAGCATGACTAGCGGGAGGGGAGAGACCCAGTACTTC. Translation gives CAWSMTSGRGETQYF. The full variable domain, rest sourced from reference TRBV30 and TRBJ2-5, is SQTIHQWPATLVQPVGSPLSLECTVEGTSNPNLYWYRQAAGRGLQLLFYSVGIGQISSEVPQNLSASRPQDRQFILSSKKLLLSDSGFYLCAWSMTSGRGETQYFGPGTRLLVL.

This clonotype was recorded many times. This chain links TRBV20-1 with TRBJ2-1; D ambiguous. This CDR3 contains 16 residues. Germline CDR1 DFQATT, CDR2 SNEGSKA (reference sequence). V was pared by 3 bases and J by 1 base, with 16 bases between. The CDR3, as DNA: TGCAGTGCTAGTCCGGTGGGGATTGGTTCCTACAATGAGCAGTTCTTC. This encodes CSASPVGIGSYNEQFF.

There are many counts of this clonotype. The J gene is TRBJ2-1, the V gene TRBV20-1; TRBD2 matches at 12 bases. V gave up 5 bases and J gave up 0 bases; unmatched junction bases: 5. Per germline, CDR1 DFQATT and CDR2 SNEGSKA (reference sequence). The CDR3 covers 16 residues. DNA for the CDR3: TGCAGTGCTCGAGGACTAGCGGGAACCTCCTACAATGAGCAGTTCTTC. Encoded protein: CSARGLAGTSYNEQFF.

This clonotype was seen at least ten times. The V and J genes are TRBV3-1 and TRBJ2-3; D uncertain. V lost 0 bases and J 0 bases, leaving 13 bases between the germline ends. Germline V CDR1 and CDR2: LGHDT, YNNKEL (reference sequence). This CDR3 is 17 amino acids long. The CDR3: CASSQDSSYPSTDTQYF. The CDR3 DNA sequence: TGTGCCAGCAGCCAAGATTCGAGCTACCCTAGCACAGATACGCAGTATTTT.

This clonotype was seen a few times. The chain couples TRBV18 to TRBJ2-6; D possibly corresponds to TRBD2 (5 bases). V lost 2 bases and J lost 4, with 9 bases in between. This CDR3 spans 15 amino acids. Per the germline V gene, CDR1 is KGHSH and CDR2 is LQKENI. CDR3 sequence: CASSPSGVGANVLTF. The CDR3 nucleotides are TGTGCCAGCTCACCATCCGGGGTCGGGGCCAACGTCCTGACTTTC.

This clonotype turned up a few times. The chain employs TRBV3-1 and TRBJ1-6; possible D gene TRBD1, 5 bases. Germline assignment: CDR1 LGHDT and CDR2 YNNKEL (reference sequence). The germline V and J ends were trimmed by 8 bases and 4 bases, with 12 bases remaining between them. The CDR3 is 14 residues long. This chain's CDR3 is CASDPGTYNSPLHF. The CDR3 nucleotides read TGTGCCAGCGACCCCGGGACGTATAATTCACCCCTCCACTTT.

This clonotype was picked up many times. This chain uses TRBV3-1 with TRBJ1-5; TRBD1 matches at 7 bases. Germline assignment: CDR1 LGHDT and CDR2 YNNKEL (reference sequence). This CDR3 region has 15 residues. J was trimmed by 5 bases and V by 1 base; bases with no gene match: 5. The CDR3 nucleotides are TGTGCCAGCAGCCAAGGACAGGGCGGTTATCAGCCCCAGCATTTT. Translation gives CASSQGQGGYQPQHF.

This clonotype appeared a few times. This chain uses TRBV9 with TRBJ2-3; TRBD2 matches 7 bases. J lost 2 bases, V lost 2 bases, and 5 bases had no gene match. This CDR3 has 15 residues. The germline gives CDR1 SGDLS, CDR2 YYNGEE. CDR3 nucleotides: TGTGCCAGCAGCGTGAGCGGGACTCCCACAGATACGCAGTATTTT. This codes for CASSVSGTPTDTQYF.

V and J are TRBV3-1 and TRBJ1-1; D is perhaps TRBD1 (5 bases). There are 13 residues in the CDR3. Germline V lookup: CDR1 LGHDT, CDR2 YNNKEL (reference sequence). Trimming stripped 1 base from V and 6 bases from J, with 9 bases between. In DNA form, the CDR3 reads TGTGCCAGCAGCCAAGGGGGGGGGTCTGAAGCTTTCTTT. It encodes CASSQGGGSEAFF.

This clonotype was detected many times. V gene TRBV15 combines with J gene TRBJ2-7; no definite D call. This CDR3 region has 15 residues. Germline loops: CDR1 LNHNV, CDR2 YYDKDF (reference sequence). Trimming removed 0 bases from V and 0 bases from J, with 9 bases in between. CDR3 coding DNA: TGTGCCACCAGCAGAGATCGTGGGGACTCCTACGAGCAGTACTTC. This sequence encodes CATSRDRGDSYEQYF. The variable domain in full, completed from reference TRBV15 and TRBJ2-7, reads DAMVIQNPRYQVTQFGKPVTLSCSQTLNHNVMYWYQQKSSQAPKLLFHYYDKDFNNEADTPDNFQSRRPNTSFCFLDIRSPGLGDTAMYLCATSRDRGDSYEQYFGPGTRLTVT.

This clonotype was detected many times. This chain uses TRBV7-8 with TRBJ2-7, with 9 bases matching TRBD1. Germline V gene data show CDR1 as SGHVS and CDR2 as FQNEAQ. This CDR3 contains 15 residues. The V gene end was trimmed by 4 bases and the J gene end by 5 bases; junction bases not matched to a gene: 9. CDR3 sequence (DNA): TGTGCCAGCAGCTCTAGAGGACAGGGGCCCGACGAGCAGTACTTC. This gives the protein CASSSRGQGPDEQYF.

Many counts were recorded for this clonotype. CDR3 sequence reads: CASSQPPLVGTDTQYF. DNA for the CDR3: TGTGCCAGCAGCCAACCCCCACTAGTGGGCACAGATACGCAGTATTTT. The chain couples TRBV2 to TRBJ2-3, with D perhaps TRBD2 (5 bases). Germline CDR1 is SNHLY and CDR2 is FYNNEI. The V gene lost 6 bases and the J gene lost 1 base, with 17 bases spanning the gap. The CDR3 runs 16 residues.

Points on this clonotype: At one end, the junction sequence differs from germline, possibly due to a read error. The chain has TRBV6-5 and TRBJ1-5; D gene unclear. This CDR3 spans 13 amino acids. Germline assignment: CDR1 MNHEY and CDR2 SVGAGI. The CDR3 here is CASSLGSNQPRHF. CDR3 DNA sequence: TGTGCCAGCAGTTTGGGTAGCAATCAGCCCCGGCATTTT.